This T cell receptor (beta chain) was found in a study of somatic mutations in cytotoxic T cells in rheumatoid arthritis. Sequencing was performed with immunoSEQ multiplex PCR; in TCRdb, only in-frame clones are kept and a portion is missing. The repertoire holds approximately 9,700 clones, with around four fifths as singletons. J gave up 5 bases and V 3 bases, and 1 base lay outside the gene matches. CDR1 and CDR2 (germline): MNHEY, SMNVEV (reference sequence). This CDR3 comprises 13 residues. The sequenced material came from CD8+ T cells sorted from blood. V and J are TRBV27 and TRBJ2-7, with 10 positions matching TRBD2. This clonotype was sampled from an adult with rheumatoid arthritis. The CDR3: CASSFSGRNEQYF. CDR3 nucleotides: TGTGCCAGCAGTTTTAGCGGGAGGAACGAGCAGTACTTC.